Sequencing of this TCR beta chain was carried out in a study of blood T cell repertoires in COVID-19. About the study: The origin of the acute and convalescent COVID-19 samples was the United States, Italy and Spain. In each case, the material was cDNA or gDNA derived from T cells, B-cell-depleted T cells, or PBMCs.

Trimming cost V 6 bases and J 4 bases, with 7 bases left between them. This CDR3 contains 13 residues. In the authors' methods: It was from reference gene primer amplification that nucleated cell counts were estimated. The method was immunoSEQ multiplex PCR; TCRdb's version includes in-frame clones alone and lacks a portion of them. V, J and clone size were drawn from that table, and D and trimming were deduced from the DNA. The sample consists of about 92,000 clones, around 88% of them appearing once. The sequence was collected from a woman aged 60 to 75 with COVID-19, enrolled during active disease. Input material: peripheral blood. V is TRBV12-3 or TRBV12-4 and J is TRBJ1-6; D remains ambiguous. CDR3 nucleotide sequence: TGTGCCAGCAGCTGGCAATATAATTCACCCCTCCACTTT. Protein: CASSWQYNSPLHF.